This T cell receptor beta chain was captured by sequencing in a study of cytomegalovirus exposure and HLA in healthy donors. Regarding the study as a whole: Indistinguishability led to the exclusion of some V segments, TRBV6-2 and TRBV6-3 included. A later analysis linked a missense DCLRE1C variant to TCR beta V- and J-gene trimming.

Use of 60 Vbeta and 13 Jbeta primers characterized the PCR. Using immunoSEQ multiplex PCR, the repertoire was profiled, and TCRdb retains in-frame clones only, with some absent. The data show some 90,000 clones, more than 60% seen once. Germline V gene data show CDR1 as SGHDN and CDR2 as FVKESK. This CDR3 is 14 amino acids long. V dropped 0 bases and J dropped 6 bases, with 9 bases sitting between them. This clone was counted between two and nine times. Its antigen is not identified. The TCR originated in a man between 50 and 59 years old in good health and CMV-seronegative. Input material: PBMCs. The rearrangement links TRBV14 to TRBJ2-1; D remains ambiguous. As DNA, the CDR3 is TGTGCCAGCAGCCAAGATCTGTTCAGCAATGAGCAGTTCTTC. Its protein product is CASSQDLFSNEQFF.